Listed below are T cell receptor beta chains from one sample, sequenced in a study of cytomegalovirus exposure and HLA in healthy donors. TCRdb's table, derived via immunoSEQ multiplex PCR, lists solely in-frame clones and lacks some. The sample carries 90,000 or so clones, about four fifths recorded once. Sequencing was performed on PBMCs. The receptors here all came from a man under 40 in good health and CMV-seropositive. CDR3s include the opening cysteine and the closing phenylalanine or tryptophan. A D gene is named only where the DNA matches it firmly. The size field is filled for only some rows; it gives once, few, many or a size class.

TRBV2	TRBJ1-6	-	-	TGTGCCAGCAGACTTAGCGGGACGGAGGATTCACCCCTCCACTTT	CASRLSGTEDSPLHF
TRBV6-5	TRBJ1-4	-	few	TGTGCCAGCAGTTATCTACAGGGACGAGAAAAACTGTTTTTT	CASSYLQGREKLFF
TRBV11-2	TRBJ2-7	TRBD2	-	TGTGCCAGCAGCTCCCGGACTAGCGGGACCTACGAGCAGTACTTC	CASSSRTSGTYEQYF
TRBV5-5	TRBJ2-4	-	-	TGTGCCAGCAGCTTGGACAGGGAATGGGACATAGCCAAAAACATTCAGTACTTC	CASSLDREWDIAKNIQYF
TRBV5-1	TRBJ2-3	-	-	TGCGCCAGCAGCGTGGGTCTGGGGGCCAGGGCCAGCACAGATACGCAGTATTTT	CASSVGLGARASTDTQYF
TRBV5-4	TRBJ2-7	-	once	TGTGCCGGCAGCTCACTCCGGGACTCATCCTACGAGCAGTACTTC	CAGSSLRDSSYEQYF
TRBV2	TRBJ2-5	-	-	TGTGCCAGCAGGCGGCAGAACCAGGGAGAGACCCAGTACTTC	CASRRQNQGETQYF
TRBV7-5	TRBJ1-3	-	few	TGTGCCAGAACCCACCGACAGGGTAGGCACACCATATATTTT	CARTHRQGRHTIYF
TRBV2	TRBJ2-2	TRBD1	-	TGTGCCAGCAGTAAGGTCGCAGGCAGGGGGCCAGGGGAGCTGTTTTTT	CASSKVAGRGPGELFF
TRBV10-3	TRBJ1-1	-	-	TGTGCCATCAGTGAGTCGTTCGGAGGTACTCGAACTGAAGCTTTCTTT	CAISESFGGTRTEAFF
TRBV6-1	TRBJ1-4	TRBD1	few	TGTGCCAGCAGTGCCCTGACAGGGGGCAATCGTGCAACTAATGAAAAACTGTTTTTT	CASSALTGGNRATNEKLFF
TRBV28	TRBJ2-1	-	-	TGTGCCAGCAGTCAGGGTCCTAACCCTCGGAATGAGCAGTTCTTC	CASSQGPNPRNEQFF
TRBV29-1	TRBJ2-1	TRBD2	-	TGCAGCGTTGGAGTTCAAGCGGGAGGCAATGAGCAGTTCTTC	CSVGVQAGGNEQFF
TRBV4-1	TRBJ1-2	-	-	TGCGCCAGCAGCCTCTCCCCATCGACCCGGGACTATGGCTACACCTTC	CASSLSPSTRDYGYTF
TRBV30	TRBJ1-1	-	once	TGTGCCTGGAGTCTTAGACAAACAGCCGTCAACACTGAAGCTTTCTTT	CAWSLRQTAVNTEAFF
TRBV6-6	TRBJ2-1	TRBD1	few	TGTGCCAGCAGCCGTGGACAGGGGTTTTACAATGAGCAGTTCTTC	CASSRGQGFYNEQFF
TRBV30	TRBJ2-3	-	-	TGTGCCTGGAGGGGGTGGGGCAGGGGAACAGATACGCAGTATTTT	CAWRGWGRGTDTQYF